This T cell receptor beta chain was retrieved from a study of naive and memory T cell subsets. Both TRBC1 and TRBC2 were covered by a beta constant-region primer of two equimolar oligonucleotides. The ligated cDNA underwent four PCR rounds using SP2 and nested alpha and beta constant-region primers. TCRdb processed the UMI-ligation and nested PCR reads anew with MiXCR; each CDR3 protein has one entry. The table has about 8,000 distinct CDR3 sequences, less than 35% seen once. Germline CDR1 SEHNR, CDR2 FQNEAQ (reference sequence). CDR3 length: 16 residues. V lost 5 bases, J lost 6 bases, and 20 bases lay in between.

The TCR originated in a human donor in good health. The V gene is TRBV7-9, the J gene TRBJ2-1; perhaps TRBD2 as D (6 bases). The sample comprised CD8+ TEMRA cells from blood. Subset meaning: effector memory re-expressing CD45RA, CD45RA+ CD27-. Here the CDR3 reads CASSPAWVAVFNEQFF. The CDR3 DNA reads TGTGCCAGCAGCCCAGCATGGGTAGCGGTCTTCAATGAGCAGTTCTTC. Variable domain in full (rest from reference TRBV7-9 and TRBJ2-1): DTGVSQNPRHKITKRGQNVTFRCDPISEHNRLYWYRQTLGQGPEFLTYFQNEAQLEKSRLLSDRFSAERPKGSFSTLEIQRTEQGDSAMYLCASSPAWVAVFNEQFFGPGTRLTVL.